This T cell receptor beta chain was identified during a study of early T cells in non-severe SARS-CoV-2 infection. This CDR3 has 15 residues. Deletions cut 1 base from V and 4 bases from J, with 11 bases between. The germline V gene has CDR1 LNHNV and CDR2 YYDKDF (reference sequence). This clonotype appeared many times. TCRdb re-derived calls from the 5' RACE reads in MiXCR, one entry per CDR3 protein. The sample includes tens of thousands of distinct CDR3 sequences, 9% to 10% of them seen just once. This material consisted of whole blood, taken at baseline. This sequence was found in an adult who was a healthcare worker with PCR-confirmed SARS-CoV-2 infection or an uninfected control (not recorded which). The chain links TRBV15 to TRBJ2-1, with D possibly being TRBD2 (6 bases). CDR3 in amino acids: CATSRVYGSYNEQFF. The CDR3 nucleotides read TGTGCCACCAGCAGAGTATACGGGAGTTACAATGAGCAGTTCTTC. Looking up the rest from reference TRBV15 and TRBJ2-1 gives the full variable domain: DAMVIQNPRYQVTQFGKPVTLSCSQTLNHNVMYWYQQKSSQAPKLLFHYYDKDFNNEADTPDNFQSRRPNTSFCFLDIRSPGLGDTAMYLCATSRVYGSYNEQFFGPGTRLTVL.